The next 32 T cell receptor beta chains were all read from a single sample in a study of shared clonotypes between healthy human individuals. The protocol was immunoSEQ multiplex PCR, while the TCRdb copy is restricted to in-frame clones and leaves out a portion. Among hundreds of thousands of clones listed, around two thirds were seen once. Sequences were obtained from memory CD4+ T cells sorted from blood. The subset denotes: CD45RA-negative fraction. These receptors all come from a woman in her 30s in good health.

The chain is built from TRBV4-1 and TRBJ2-7, with D possibly TRBD1 on 6 matching bases. This CDR3 comprises 15 residues. V was trimmed by 1 base and J by 4 bases, leaving 14 bases between them. The V gene's germline CDR1 is MGHRA and CDR2 YSYEKL. The CDR3 here is CASSQGPSRGYEQYF. DNA for the CDR3: TGCGCCAGCAGCCAAGGGCCGAGCAGGGGTTACGAGCAGTACTTC.

This chain joins TRBV7-2 and TRBJ2-1; 7 nucleotides agree with TRBD2. Trimming at V came to 1 base and at J to 10 bases, leaving 4 bases not matched to a gene. CDR1 is SGHTA and CDR2 is FQGNSA in the germline V gene. The CDR3 contains 13 residues. The CDR3 DNA follows: TGTGCCAGCAGCTTAGGGCGGGAGAGGGAGCAGTTCTTC. This gives the protein CASSLGREREQFF.

The chain combines TRBV2 with TRBJ1-2; D gene unclear. V shed 1 base and J shed 4 bases, with 13 bases lying between them. The CDR3 consists of 15 residues. Germline lookup yields CDR1 SNHLY and CDR2 FYNNEI. Here the CDR3 reads CASSEGTVKVYGYTF. CDR3 bases: TGTGCCAGCAGTGAAGGCACAGTTAAAGTCTATGGCTACACCTTC. The full variable domain, rest sourced from reference TRBV2 and TRBJ1-2, is EPEVTQTPSHQVTQMGQEVILRCVPISNHLYFYWYRQILGQKVEFLVSFYNNEISEKSEIFDDQFSVERPDGSNFTLKIRSTKLEDSAMYFCASSEGTVKVYGYTFGSGTRLTVV.

This chain uses TRBV7-8 with TRBJ2-6, with D perhaps TRBD2 (5 bases). The CDR3 length is 19 residues. CDR1 and CDR2 from the germline V gene are SGHVS and FQNEAQ. V lost 1 base and J 0 bases, leaving 16 bases between the germline ends. In nucleotides, the CDR3 is TGTGCCAGCAGCTTAGGCTCCGGACTTCAAGTCTCTGGGGCCAACGTCCTGACTTTC. This codes for CASSLGSGLQVSGANVLTF.

As to this clone: Given a much more abundant clone one base away, this may be a read error. Other DNA sequences of this sample code for an identical CDR3. The chain recombines TRBV7-2 with TRBJ2-3; D unresolved. This CDR3 is built from 14 residues. Trimming left V 2 bases short and J 0 bases short, with 6 bases between. The germline gives CDR1 SGHTA, CDR2 FQGNSA. The CDR3 region is CASSLYLSTDTQYF. CDR3 DNA sequence: TGTGCCAGCAGCTTATATCTCAGCACAGATACGCAGTATTTT.

A remark on this clone: Other nucleotide sequences in the sample specify the same CDR3. The chain couples TRBV7-2 to TRBJ2-1; maybe TRBD1 (5 bases). The germline V gene encodes CDR1 SGHTA and CDR2 FQGNSA. CDR3 length: 14 amino acids. The V end was cut by 5 bases, the J end by 0 bases, with 8 bases between. The CDR3, as DNA: TGTGCCAGCAGCCTTGACAGCTCCTACAATGAGCAGTTCTTC. As protein: CASSLDSSYNEQFF.

The rearrangement joins TRBV19 to TRBJ2-1, with 7 bases lining up with TRBD1. Unmatched junction bases numbered 19, after V lost 3 bases and J lost 5 bases. The CDR3 totals 19 residues. The germline gives CDR1 LNHDA, CDR2 SQIVND (reference sequence). DNA of the CDR3: TGTGCCAGTAGTATGTATGGCAGCCGAGGAGGCAGGGGGAACAATGAGCAGTTCTTC. This sequence encodes CASSMYGSRGGRGNNEQFF.

This clone has at least ten counts. V and J are TRBV11-2 and TRBJ2-7; 7 bases agree with TRBD2. The V gene end was trimmed by 0 bases and the J gene end by 4 bases; junction bases not matched to a gene: 12. Germline V gene sequence: CDR1 SGHAT, CDR2 FQNNGV. The CDR3 runs 17 residues. Here the CDR3 reads CASSLDLTSDKGYEQYF. CDR3 nucleotide sequence: TGTGCCAGCAGCTTAGATCTAACTAGCGACAAAGGATACGAGCAGTACTTC.

This clone occurred a few times. CDR3 amino acids: CSVSTGTGELFF. The DNA of the CDR3 is TGCAGCGTTTCGACTGGTACCGGGGAGCTGTTTTTT. The chain couples TRBV29-1 to TRBJ2-2; D unclear. The CDR3 has 12 residues. The germline CDR1 and CDR2 sequences are SQVTM and ANQGSEA. Between the trimmed V and J ends, which lost 5 bases and 5 bases, there was a span of 9 bases.

Worth noting for this clone: Distinct nucleotide sequences in the sample also encode this CDR3. This chain connects TRBV20-1 to TRBJ2-7, with no clear D. CDR1 is DFQATT, CDR2 SNEGSKA, per germline (reference sequence). V was clipped by 0 bases and J by 4 bases, with 4 bases between them. The length of the CDR3 is 11 residues. Here the CDR3 reads CSARDGYEQYF. CDR3 in DNA: TGCAGTGCTAGAGACGGATACGAGCAGTACTTC.

The V and J genes are TRBV28 and TRBJ1-1, with 7 nucleotides matching TRBD1. The CDR3 consists of 13 residues. V gave up 6 bases and J gave up 4 bases; unmatched junction bases: 5. The germline CDR1 and CDR2 sequences are MDHEN and SYDVKM. CDR3 residues: CASRKTGVTEAFF. CDR3 coding DNA: TGTGCCAGCAGGAAAACAGGGGTCACTGAAGCTTTCTTT.

V gene TRBV11-2 combines with J gene TRBJ2-7, with TRBD1 identical over 9 bases. The junction had 7 bases not matched to a gene; V was cut back by 6 bases and J by 1 base. Germline-derived CDR1 and CDR2 are SGHAT and FQNNGV. The length of the CDR3 is 15 residues. The CDR3 loop is CASSDTGTGSYEQYF. The DNA for the CDR3 is TGTGCCAGCAGTGATACCGGGACAGGGTCCTACGAGCAGTACTTC.

J is TRBJ2-5 and V is TRBV2; 9 bases line up with TRBD2. Germline V lookup: CDR1 SNHLY, CDR2 FYNNEI. This CDR3 region has 17 residues. The V segment lost 5 bases and the J segment 5 bases; nucleotides outside the gene matches: 15. CDR3 protein: CASSKAGGALSQETQYF. DNA of the CDR3: TGTGCCAGCAGTAAGGCGGGAGGGGCCTTAAGTCAGGAGACCCAGTACTTC.

This clone was counted many times. The gene calls are TRBV11-3 and TRBJ2-5; tentatively, D is TRBD1 or TRBD2 (5 bases each). The germline CDR1 and CDR2 sequences are SGHNT and YENEEA. Trimming removed 6 bases at V and 2 bases at J, with 10 bases between. The CDR3 has 13 residues. The CDR3 DNA sequence: TGTGCCAGCAGTCGGGACCAACAAGAGACCCAGTACTTC. Translating it yields CASSRDQQETQYF.

The chain combines TRBV28 with TRBJ2-5, with 8 bases identical to TRBD2. The end of the DNA aligns better with TRBJ2-7, so the J call may be wrong. The CDR3 loop spans 13 amino acids. Germline loops: CDR1 MDHEN, CDR2 SYDVKM. CDR3 residues: CASSFPGGDEQYF. CDR3 DNA sequence: TGTGCCAGCAGTTTCCCCGGGGGGGACGAGCAGTACTTC.

The rearrangement joins TRBV11-2 to TRBJ2-1; 10 nucleotides line up with TRBD2. The CDR3 length is 14 residues. The V gene end was trimmed by 2 bases and the J gene end by 5 bases; junction bases not matched to a gene: 0. Looked up from germline, CDR1 is SGHAT and CDR2 is FQNNGV. For the CDR3, the DNA is TGTGCCAGCAGCTTACTAGCGGGAGACAATGAGCAGTTCTTC. It yields the protein CASSLLAGDNEQFF. The full variable domain, rest sourced from reference TRBV11-2 and TRBJ2-1, is EAGVAQSPRYKIIEKRQSVAFWCNPISGHATLYWYQQILGQGPKLLIQFQNNGVVDDSQLPKDRFSAERLKGVDSTLKIQPAKLEDSAVYLCASSLLAGDNEQFFGPGTRLTVL.

The V and J genes are TRBV4-1 and TRBJ2-2; possible D gene TRBD1, 5 bases. This CDR3 is 15 amino acids long. Per germline, CDR1 MGHRA and CDR2 YSYEKL. V lost 2 bases and J lost 3, with 10 bases in between. The CDR3 spells CASSQIEGDTGELFF. CDR3 sequence (DNA): TGCGCCAGCAGCCAAATCGAAGGGGACACCGGGGAGCTGTTTTTT.

V and J are TRBV9 and TRBJ2-7, with D perhaps TRBD1 (6 bases). CDR1 and CDR2 from the germline V gene are SGDLS and YYNGEE. The CDR3 loop spans 14 amino acids. Deletions cut 2 bases from V and 0 bases from J, with 9 bases between. The CDR3: CASSVQGSSYEQYF. The CDR3 DNA reads as TGTGCCAGCAGCGTCCAGGGGTCCTCCTACGAGCAGTACTTC.

V usage is TRBV9 and J usage is TRBJ2-1; 16 bases fit TRBD2. The J segment lost 9 bases and the V segment lost 5 bases, leaving 5 bases of the junction unmatched. Germline lookup yields CDR1 SGDLS and CDR2 YYNGEE. The CDR3 has 15 residues. CDR3 loop: CASRGLAGGPSEQFF. In DNA, the CDR3 is TGTGCCAGCAGGGGACTAGCGGGAGGGCCGAGTGAGCAGTTCTTC.

This clone was seen once. The chain joins TRBV28 to TRBJ1-1; no clear D. Per the germline V gene, CDR1 is MDHEN and CDR2 is SYDVKM. V shed 5 bases and J shed 4 bases, with 20 bases lying between them. This CDR3 comprises 16 residues. The CDR3 bases are TGTGCCAGCAGTCTTTCATACCGTTTCGGAGGCACTGAAGCTTTCTTT. Translation: CASSLSYRFGGTEAFF.

This chain joins TRBV7-9 and TRBJ1-4; D possibly corresponds to TRBD1 (6 bases). V was clipped by 5 bases and J by 7 bases, with 17 bases between them. In germline, CDR1 is SEHNR, CDR2 FQNEAQ (reference sequence). CDR3 length: 15 amino acids. CDR3 coding DNA: TGTGCCAGCAGCCGGGCGGGGGCGCGGAGTGAAAAACTGTTTTTT. Residues: CASSRAGARSEKLFF. The full variable domain, rest sourced from reference TRBV7-9 and TRBJ1-4, is DTGVSQNPRHKITKRGQNVTFRCDPISEHNRLYWYRQTLGQGPEFLTYFQNEAQLEKSRLLSDRFSAERPKGSFSTLEIQRTEQGDSAMYLCASSRAGARSEKLFFGSGTQLSVL.

This chain links TRBV5-4 with TRBJ2-2, with 8 positions matching TRBD2. The V gene's germline CDR1 is SGHNT and CDR2 YYREEE (reference sequence). This CDR3 has 16 residues. The trim removed 4 bases at V and 2 bases at J, leaving 7 bases unmatched. This CDR3 reads CASSPVGLDNTGELFF. In nucleotides, the CDR3 is TGTGCCAGCAGCCCGGTGGGACTAGATAACACCGGGGAGCTGTTTTTT.

The CDR3 loop reads CASSLLTSGRHEQFF. DNA for the CDR3: TGTGCCAGCAGCCTCCTGACTAGCGGGAGACATGAGCAGTTCTTC. The rearrangement links TRBV27 to TRBJ2-1; 12 nucleotides agree with TRBD2. Trimming removed 6 bases from V and 8 bases from J; junction bases left unmatched: 8. The CDR3 has 15 residues. Germline CDR1 reads MNHEY; CDR2 reads SMNVEV (reference sequence).

The V gene is TRBV29-1, the J gene TRBJ2-1; D uncertain. This CDR3 comprises 14 residues. Germline V gene lookup returns CDR1 SQVTM and CDR2 ANQGSEA. The V end lost 3 bases, the J end lost 0 bases, and 9 bases lay between the germline ends. The chain's CDR3 is CSVDRSTSYNEQFF. The CDR3 DNA reads as TGCAGCGTTGATAGGAGTACCTCCTACAATGAGCAGTTCTTC.

V and J are TRBV2 and TRBJ1-1; tentative D call: TRBD1 (6 bases). Trimming stripped 8 bases from V and 1 base from J, with 14 bases between. Germline assignment: CDR1 SNHLY and CDR2 FYNNEI. The CDR3 runs to 14 residues. The chain's CDR3 is CASWGLRGNTEAFF. In nucleotides, the CDR3 is TGTGCCAGCTGGGGTCTCAGGGGGAACACTGAAGCTTTCTTT. Looking up the rest from reference TRBV2 and TRBJ1-1 gives the full variable domain: EPEVTQTPSHQVTQMGQEVILRCVPISNHLYFYWYRQILGQKVEFLVSFYNNEISEKSEIFDDQFSVERPDGSNFTLKIRSTKLEDSAMYFCASWGLRGNTEAFFGQGTRLTVV.

The chain recombines TRBV15 with TRBJ2-7, with no clear D. Germline lookup yields CDR1 LNHNV and CDR2 YYDKDF (reference sequence). The V end was cut by 1 base, the J end by 3 bases, with 10 bases between. The CDR3 loop spans 14 amino acids. The CDR3 DNA reads as TGTGCCACCAGCAGAGCATCAGGTGGCTACGAGCAGTACTTC. Protein product: CATSRASGGYEQYF.

This sequence joins TRBV18 and TRBJ2-3; D unclear. The V gene's germline CDR1 is KGHSH and CDR2 LQKENI. The CDR3 has 13 amino acids. V gave up 4 bases and J gave up 5 bases, with 10 bases separating them. As DNA, the CDR3 is TGTGCCAGCTCACTCCACAAGAAAGATACGCAGTATTTT. Translating gives CASSLHKKDTQYF.

This clone was seen a handful of times. J is TRBJ2-2 and V is TRBV2, with D perhaps matching TRBD2 (5 bases). V dropped 4 bases and J dropped 5 bases, with 14 bases sitting between them. Germline values: CDR1 SNHLY, CDR2 FYNNEI. The CDR3 contains 15 residues. In DNA form, the CDR3 reads TGTGCCAGCAGTGGCCTCGGACTCCGAACCGGGGAGCTGTTTTTT. This gives the protein CASSGLGLRTGELFF.

The rearrangement uses TRBV5-1 and TRBJ2-2; TRBD1 might be the D (6 bases). The CDR3 totals 15 residues. V lost 2 bases and J 3 bases, leaving 11 bases between the germline ends. Germline V gene sequence: CDR1 SGHRS, CDR2 YFSETQ. The CDR3 loop is CASSFSAGDTGELFF. The CDR3 DNA is TGCGCCAGCAGCTTTTCGGCAGGGGACACCGGGGAGCTGTTTTTT.

The rearrangement uses TRBV20-1 and TRBJ1-2; D uncertain. Trimming removed 5 bases at V and 6 bases at J, with 4 bases between. The CDR3 loop spans 9 amino acids. Germline V CDR1 and CDR2: DFQATT, SNEGSKA (reference sequence). In DNA form, the CDR3 reads TGCAGTGCTTACGATGGCTACACCTTC. Residues: CSAYDGYTF.

This rearrangement joins TRBV7-8 to TRBJ2-4; unclear D gene. Germline V gene data show CDR1 as SGHVS and CDR2 as FQNEAQ. CDR3 length: 14 residues. The germline V and J ends were trimmed by 6 bases and 0 bases, with 9 bases remaining between them. CDR3 protein: CASRPSLAKNIQYF. In nucleotides, the CDR3 is TGTGCCAGCAGACCTTCCCTAGCCAAAAACATTCAGTACTTC.

This clone came up a few times. This chain links TRBV28 with TRBJ2-4; perhaps TRBD1 as D (5 bases). CDR1 and CDR2 from the germline V gene are MDHEN and SYDVKM. V lost 8 bases and J 3 bases, leaving 14 bases between the germline ends. This CDR3 spans 14 amino acids. Written as DNA, the CDR3 is TGTGCCAGCCAGGGCCTCCCCGGCAAAAACATTCAGTACTTC. Translating gives CASQGLPGKNIQYF. Using reference TRBV28 and TRBJ2-4 for the parts outside the CDR3, the full variable domain is DVKVTQSSRYLVKRTGEKVFLECVQDMDHENMFWYRQDPGLGLRLIYFSYDVKMKEKGDIPEGYSVSREKKERFSLILESASTNQTSMYLCASQGLPGKNIQYFGAGTRLSVL.